This T cell receptor (beta chain) was documented in a study of blood T cell repertoires in COVID-19. Overall study: Sites across the United States, Italy and Spain contributed samples from acute and convalescent COVID-19.

CDR3 length equals 18 residues. V was clipped by 5 bases and J by 0 bases; unmatched bases: 10. Germline V gene sequence: CDR1 MDHEN, CDR2 SYDVKM. This clone has just one count. Original data processing: Reference gene primer amplification gave nucleated cell count estimates. Libraries were prepared by immunoSEQ multiplex PCR; TCRdb keeps only in-frame clonotypes and omits some of them. That table gives V, J and clone size, and the DNA gave D and trimming. This table holds 60,000 to 95,000 clones, 74% found once. This TCR was recovered from a human donor with acute or convalescent COVID-19. The donor label of this sample is uncertain. The chain has TRBV28 and TRBJ2-3; 11 bases align to TRBD2. The sequencing sample was made of peripheral blood. CDR3 nucleotide sequence: TGTGCCAGCAGTCCCCCGGGACTAGCGGCTTCAAGCACAGATACGCAGTATTTT. Translated: CASSPPGLAASSTDTQYF.